This passage covers 16 T cell receptor beta chains from one sample sequenced in a study of blood T cell repertoires in COVID-19. TCRdb's copy holds only in-frame clones and misses some; the assay was immunoSEQ multiplex PCR. In the table there are about 300,000 clones, about four fifths of which are singletons. The sample was peripheral blood. Source of these receptors: a woman in her 50s who had recovered from COVID-19.

The rearrangement joins TRBV2 to TRBJ2-2; maybe TRBD1 (6 bases). Germline-derived CDR1 and CDR2 are SNHLY and FYNNEI. Trimming left V 6 bases short and J 3 bases short, with 11 bases between. The CDR3 loop spans 14 amino acids. The CDR3 DNA reads as TGTGCCAGCAGACACAGGGATCACACCGGGGAGCTGTTTTTT. It encodes CASRHRDHTGELFF.

The chain recombines TRBV19 with TRBJ1-4; a weak D match, TRBD1 (6 bases). The CDR3 is 15 amino acids. The V end lost 4 bases, the J end lost 4 bases, and 13 bases lay between the germline ends. Germline lookup yields CDR1 LNHDA and CDR2 SQIVND (reference sequence). The CDR3 bases are TGTGCCAGTAGTAAACGGGACATCTATAATGAAAAACTGTTTTTT. Translation: CASSKRDIYNEKLFF.

J is TRBJ2-3 and V is TRBV27, with D possibly being TRBD2 (6 bases). The CDR3 has 14 residues. Germline V CDR1 and CDR2: MNHEY, SMNVEV (reference sequence). The germline V and J ends were trimmed by 6 bases and 2 bases, with 12 bases remaining between them. The CDR3 DNA is TGTGCCAGCAGAAAAGCGGGTAACACAGATACGCAGTATTTT. Residues: CASRKAGNTDTQYF.

Only one count was recorded for this clone. The chain joins TRBV18 to TRBJ2-1; 8 bases align to TRBD1. Trimming removed 2 bases from V and 2 bases from J; junction bases left unmatched: 8. The CDR3 is 17 residues long. The germline gives CDR1 KGHSH, CDR2 LQKENI. CDR3 region: CASSPSLNRGAYNEQFF. The CDR3, as DNA: TGTGCCAGCTCACCAAGTTTAAACAGGGGGGCCTACAATGAGCAGTTCTTC.

The chain uses TRBV5-4 and TRBJ1-3; D unresolved. CDR1 is SGHNT, CDR2 YYREEE, per germline (reference sequence). Trimming removed 4 bases from V and 0 bases from J, with 14 bases in between. This CDR3 is 16 amino acids long. CDR3 in amino acids: CASSRTNSGSGNTIYF. CDR3 in DNA: TGTGCCAGCAGCCGAACTAACAGCGGCTCTGGAAACACCATATATTTT.

V is TRBV30 and J is TRBJ2-7; 7 positions agree with TRBD1. This CDR3 is 12 amino acids long. Germline V gene lookup returns CDR1 GTSNPN and CDR2 SVGIG (reference sequence). V gave up 4 bases and J gave up 3 bases; unmatched junction bases: 3. The CDR3 protein is CAWNRDSYEQYF. CDR3 coding DNA: TGTGCCTGGAACCGGGACAGCTACGAGCAGTACTTC.

This rearrangement joins TRBV6-5 to TRBJ2-5, with D possibly TRBD2 on 6 matching bases. Germline V lookup: CDR1 MNHEY, CDR2 SVGAGI. With 8 bases removed from V and 5 bases from J, the gap between germline ends came to 12 bases. The CDR3 runs 12 residues. The CDR3 DNA follows: TGTGCCAGCGTCTCTCGGGGGGAGACCCAGTACTTC. Its protein product is CASVSRGETQYF.

The sample holds one count of this clone. The chain combines TRBV7-8 with TRBJ2-1; 8 positions agree with TRBD2. J gave up 5 bases and V 7 bases, and 13 bases lay outside the gene matches. The CDR3 runs 16 residues. The germline V gene encodes CDR1 SGHVS and CDR2 FQNEAQ. CDR3 bases: TGTGCCAGCACCAAAACACGGGGGGGCAAGAACAATGAGCAGTTCTTC. It yields the protein CASTKTRGGKNNEQFF. Full variable domain (missing parts from reference TRBV7-8 and TRBJ2-1): GAGVSQSPRYKVAKRGQDVALRCDPISGHVSLFWYQQALGQGPEFLTYFQNEAQLDKSGLPSDRFFAERPEGSVSTLKIQRTQQEDSAVYLCASTKTRGGKNNEQFFGPGTRLTVL.

The rearrangement uses TRBV6-5 and TRBJ1-5; D perhaps matches TRBD1 (5 bases). The V gene lost 0 bases and the J gene lost 9 bases, with 12 bases spanning the gap. This CDR3 contains 14 residues. Per germline, CDR1 MNHEY and CDR2 SVGAGI. In DNA, the CDR3 is TGTGCCAGCAGTTACTCGGGGGGAGAGGGGCCCCAGCATTTT. It yields the protein CASSYSGGEGPQHF.

The chain has TRBV7-8 and TRBJ2-2, with 8 bases fitting TRBD2. Germline values: CDR1 SGHVS, CDR2 FQNEAQ. After removal of 6 bases from V and 6 bases from J, the junction contained 9 bases not matched to a gene. There are 15 residues in the CDR3. The CDR3 loop reads CASRRAGEEAGELFF. DNA for the CDR3: TGTGCCAGCAGGAGAGCGGGGGAGGAGGCCGGGGAGCTGTTTTTT.

The CDR3 DNA sequence: TGCGCCAGCAGCCAAGTAGTCAGGGGGCACCACGAGCAGTACTTC. Its protein is CASSQVVRGHHEQYF. The V gene is TRBV4-1, the J gene TRBJ2-7, with TRBD1 matching 8 bases. V dropped 1 base and J dropped 5; count of bases not matched to a gene: 7. Germline V gene data show CDR1 as MGHRA and CDR2 as YSYEKL. The CDR3 has 15 residues.

This chain joins TRBV21-1 and TRBJ2-7; TRBD2 was called by the table and not checked on the DNA. TRBV21-1 has pseudogene status. CDR3 length: 16 residues. CDR3 protein: CASSNWLEEISYEQYF. The DNA of the CDR3 is TGTGCCAGCAGCAATTGGCTAGAGGAGATCTCCTACGAGCAGTACTTC.

The genes are TRBV27 and TRBJ2-7; the match to TRBD1 covers 7 bases. V trimming: 0 bases; J trimming: 3 bases; junction bases outside the gene matches: 8. Germline CDR1 MNHEY, CDR2 SMNVEV (reference sequence). The CDR3 runs to 16 residues. Written as DNA, the CDR3 is TGTGCCAGCAGTTTATCGGTTGGACAGGCTTTCTACGAGCAGTACTTC. This gives the protein CASSLSVGQAFYEQYF.

V and J are TRBV27 and TRBJ2-3, with D unclear. V gave up 2 bases and J gave up 0 bases, with 9 bases separating them. The CDR3 length is 15 residues. From germline, CDR1 is MNHEY and CDR2 SMNVEV (reference sequence). CDR3 in amino acids: CASSLGRPSTDTQYF. The CDR3 DNA is TGTGCCAGCAGTTTAGGGCGACCGAGCACAGATACGCAGTATTTT.

The CDR3 nucleotides are TGTGCCAGCAGCCAAGTTGGGACAGGGAACTATGGCTACACCTTC. As protein: CASSQVGTGNYGYTF. This chain connects TRBV3-1 (or the pseudogene TRBV3-2) to TRBJ1-2; 9 bases align to TRBD1. Germline-derived CDR1 and CDR2 are LGHDT and YNNKEL (reference sequence). V gave up 1 base and J gave up 2 bases; unmatched junction bases: 2. The CDR3 is 15 residues long.

Concerning this clone itself: The sample has other DNA sequences that encode this CDR3 too. The chain employs TRBV28 and TRBJ1-1, with D uncertain. This CDR3 comprises 11 residues. Trimming removed 7 bases from V and 0 bases from J, with 3 bases in between. The V gene's germline CDR1 is MDHEN and CDR2 SYDVKM. CDR3 loop: CASTVNTEAFF. The CDR3 region has the DNA TGTGCCAGCACAGTGAACACTGAAGCTTTCTTT. Using reference TRBV28 and TRBJ1-1 for the parts outside the CDR3, the full variable domain is DVKVTQSSRYLVKRTGEKVFLECVQDMDHENMFWYRQDPGLGLRLIYFSYDVKMKEKGDIPEGYSVSREKKERFSLILESASTNQTSMYLCASTVNTEAFFGQGTRLTVV.